The 8 T cell receptor beta chains reported below all come from one sample, sequenced in a study of beta chain features in type 1 diabetes. cDNA synthesis used the whole RNA isolate, giving expressed TCRB sequences. Produced via immunoSEQ multiplex PCR; TCRdb's table is partial and in-frame only. The sample lists some 150,000 clones, less than 11% seen once, with under 1.5% in the top ten. Sequences were obtained from naive CD4+ T cells from blood. The source is a man between 18 and 35 years old in good health.

The rearrangement links TRBV18 to TRBJ2-7; a possible D gene is TRBD2 (5 bases). The V end was cut by 3 bases, the J end by 5 bases, with 11 bases between. CDR3 length: 13 amino acids. Looked up from germline, CDR1 is KGHSH and CDR2 is LQKENI. The CDR3 reads CASSPTRGNEQYF. CDR3 bases: TGTGCCAGCTCACCCACTCGGGGTAACGAGCAGTACTTC. Variable domain in full (rest from reference TRBV18 and TRBJ2-7): NAGVMQNPRHLVRRRGQEARLRCSPMKGHSHVYWYRQLPEEGLKFMVYLQKENIIDESGMPKERFSAEFPKEGPSILRIQQVVRGDSAAYFCASSPTRGNEQYFGPGTRLTVT.

The rearrangement joins TRBV2 to TRBJ1-1, with D maybe TRBD1 (5 bases). The CDR3 runs 15 residues. In germline, CDR1 is SNHLY, CDR2 FYNNEI. V lost 8 bases to trimming and J lost 4 bases, with 20 bases between them. The CDR3 DNA follows: TGTGCCAGCCTAAACCAGGGTTTTCGAGGCACTGAAGCTTTCTTT. This translates into CASLNQGFRGTEAFF.

The V and J genes are TRBV5-4 and TRBJ2-3, with TRBD1 matching 7 bases. There are 15 residues in the CDR3. Germline V gene data show CDR1 as SGHNT and CDR2 as YYREEE (reference sequence). Trimming at V came to 0 bases and at J to 5 bases, leaving 6 bases not matched to a gene. The CDR3 DNA reads TGTGCCAGCAGCTTGGCGGAGGCAGGGGGAGATACGCAGTATTTT. It specifies CASSLAEAGGDTQYF.

This clone has a handful of counts. The chain couples TRBV6-6 to TRBJ2-2; D not resolved. The CDR3 runs to 14 residues. Trimming took 7 bases from V and 1 from J, leaving 10 bases between them. The germline V gene encodes CDR1 MNHNY and CDR2 SVGAGI (reference sequence). CDR3 protein: CASTPGQNTGELFF. CDR3 DNA: TGTGCCAGCACCCCAGGTCAGAACACCGGGGAGCTGTTTTTT.

This clone has more than one count but fewer than ten. CDR3 nucleotides: TGTGCCTCCCTAAATGCGGACAGGGGGGAAGAAAAACTGTTTTTT. This sequence encodes CASLNADRGEEKLFF. The gene calls are TRBV10-3 and TRBJ1-4, with 10 nucleotides matching TRBD1. This CDR3 contains 15 residues. The ends lost 11 bases at V and 8 bases at J; junction bases unmatched: 14. Germline V gene data show CDR1 as ENHRY and CDR2 as SYGVKD.

The V gene is TRBV4-3, the J gene TRBJ1-6; weak D call: TRBD1 (6 bases). The CDR3 consists of 15 residues. V lost 6 bases and J 9 bases, leaving 18 bases between the germline ends. Looked up from germline, CDR1 is LGHNA and CDR2 is YSLEER. CDR3 DNA: TGCGCCAGCAGTCTTCTTATGGGGGCTGGTTCACCCCTCCACTTT. This translates into CASSLLMGAGSPLHF.

This clone was detected ten times or more. J is TRBJ2-5 and V is TRBV29-1; D is unresolved. This CDR3 region has 11 residues. Germline V lookup: CDR1 SQVTM, CDR2 ANQGSEA. Deletions cut 5 bases from V and 5 bases from J, with 9 bases between. This chain's CDR3 is CSVSPLETQYF. In DNA form, the CDR3 reads TGCAGCGTTTCCCCACTGGAGACCCAGTACTTC.

The table lists this clone with a few counts. The V gene is TRBV10-3, the J gene TRBJ2-1; perhaps TRBD2 as D (7 bases). The CDR3 runs 15 residues. CDR1 is ENHRY and CDR2 is SYGVKD in the germline V gene. V lost 4 bases and J 8 bases, leaving 18 bases between the germline ends. The CDR3 loop reads CAISGEGGSGDEQFF. CDR3 nucleotides: TGTGCCATCAGTGGGGAGGGGGGCAGTGGCGATGAGCAGTTCTTC.